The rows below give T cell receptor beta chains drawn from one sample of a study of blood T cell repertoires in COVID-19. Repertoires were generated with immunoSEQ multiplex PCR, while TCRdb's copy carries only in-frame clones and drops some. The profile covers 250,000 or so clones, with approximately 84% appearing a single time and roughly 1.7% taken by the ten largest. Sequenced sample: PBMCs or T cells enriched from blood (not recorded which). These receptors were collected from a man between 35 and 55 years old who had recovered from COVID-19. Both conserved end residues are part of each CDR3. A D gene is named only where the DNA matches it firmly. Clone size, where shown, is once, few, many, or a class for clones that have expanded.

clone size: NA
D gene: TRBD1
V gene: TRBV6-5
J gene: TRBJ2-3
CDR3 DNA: TGTGCCAGCCTCCAGGGGGCTACGCAGTATTTT
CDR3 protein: CASLQGATQYF

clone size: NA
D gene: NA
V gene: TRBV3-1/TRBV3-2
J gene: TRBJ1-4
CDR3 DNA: TGTGCCAGCAGCCTAAGCCTTGAAGCGGAAAAACTGTTTTTT
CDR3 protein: CASSLSLEAEKLFF

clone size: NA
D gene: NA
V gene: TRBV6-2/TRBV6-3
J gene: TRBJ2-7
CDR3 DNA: TGTGCCAGCAGCAAAGTCGAACGGCAGCACGGAAGGGGCCCGTACTTC
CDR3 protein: CASSKVERQHGRGPYF

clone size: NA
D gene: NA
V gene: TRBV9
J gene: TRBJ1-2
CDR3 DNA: TGTGCCAGCACCTCCATGAGCCTCGCCTATGGCTACACCTTC
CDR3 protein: CASTSMSLAYGYTF

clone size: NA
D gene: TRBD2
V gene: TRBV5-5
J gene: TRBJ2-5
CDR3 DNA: TGTGCCAGCAGCCCTAGCGGGAGGGGGGAGACCCAGTACTTC
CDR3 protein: CASSPSGRGETQYF

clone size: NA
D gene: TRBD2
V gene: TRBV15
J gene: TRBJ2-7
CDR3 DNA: TGTGCCACCAGCAACTTAGCGGGAGTTGTCGCTGGGGAGCAGTACTTC
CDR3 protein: CATSNLAGVVAGEQYF

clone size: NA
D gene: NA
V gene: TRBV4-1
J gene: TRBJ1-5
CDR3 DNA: TGCGCCAGCAGCCAAGCAACAGGGTGGAATCAGCCCCAGCATTTT
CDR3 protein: CASSQATGWNQPQHF

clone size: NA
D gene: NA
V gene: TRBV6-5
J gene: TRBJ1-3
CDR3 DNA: TGTGCCAGTAGGGTGACAGTTCAATCAGGAAACACCATATATTTT
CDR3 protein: CASRVTVQSGNTIYF

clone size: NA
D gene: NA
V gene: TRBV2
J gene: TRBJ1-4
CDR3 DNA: TGTGCCAGCAAGTCGAGAGCCCCAACTAATGAAAAACTGTTTTTT
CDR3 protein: CASKSRAPTNEKLFF

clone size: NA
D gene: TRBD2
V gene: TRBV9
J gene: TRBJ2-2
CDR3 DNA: TGTGCCAGCAGCGGACTAGCGGGGAGCACCGGGGAGCTGTTTTTT
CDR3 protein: CASSGLAGSTGELFF

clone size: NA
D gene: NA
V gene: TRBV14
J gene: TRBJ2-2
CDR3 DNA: TGTGCCAGCAGGGGTAGCGGTAACACCGGGGAGCTGTTTTTT
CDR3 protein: CASRGSGNTGELFF

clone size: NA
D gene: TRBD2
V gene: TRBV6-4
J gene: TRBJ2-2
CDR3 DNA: TGTGCCAGCAGTGTACTAGCGGGAACGTCCGGGGAGCTGTTTTTT
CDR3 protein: CASSVLAGTSGELFF

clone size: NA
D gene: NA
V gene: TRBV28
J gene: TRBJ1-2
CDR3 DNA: TGTGCCAGCACAACCAGGGTTGATGGCTACACCTTC
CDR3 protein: CASTTRVDGYTF

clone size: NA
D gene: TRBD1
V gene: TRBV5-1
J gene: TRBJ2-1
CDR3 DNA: TGCGCCAGCAGCCACGGGACAGGGGAAGCCAATGAGCAGTTCTTC
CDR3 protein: CASSHGTGEANEQFF

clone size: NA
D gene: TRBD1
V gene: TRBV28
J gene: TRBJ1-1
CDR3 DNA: TGTGCCAGCAGTTGGGACAGGGAGGTTGAATTAGCTTTCTTT
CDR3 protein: CASSWDREVELAFF

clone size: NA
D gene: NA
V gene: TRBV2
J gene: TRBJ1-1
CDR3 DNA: TGTGCCAGCAGTGAACCATCTATGAACACTGAAGCTTTCTTT
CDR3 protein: CASSEPSMNTEAFF

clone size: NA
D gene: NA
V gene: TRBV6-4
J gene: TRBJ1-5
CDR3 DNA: TGTCAGGGTCGCGGACGGCCCAATCAGCCCCAGCATTTT
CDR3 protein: CQGRGRPNQPQHF

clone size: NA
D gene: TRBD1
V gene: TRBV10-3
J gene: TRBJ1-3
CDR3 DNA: TGTGCCATCAGTGAACAGGGGTCCCTAACCACCATATATTTT
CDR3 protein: CAISEQGSLTTIYF

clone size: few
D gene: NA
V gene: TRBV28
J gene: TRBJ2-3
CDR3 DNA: TGTGCCAGCAGTTTATCGACAGTTAGCACAGATACGCAGTATTTT
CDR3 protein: CASSLSTVSTDTQYF

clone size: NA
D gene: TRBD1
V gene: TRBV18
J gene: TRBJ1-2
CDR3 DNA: TGTGCCAGCTCTCCTGGACAGGGCAGGTCCACTAACTATGGCTACACCTTC
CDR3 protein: CASSPGQGRSTNYGYTF

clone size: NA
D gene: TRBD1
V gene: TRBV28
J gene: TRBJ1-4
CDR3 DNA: TGTGCCAGCAGTCCCGGGACAGGGGATGAAAAACTGTTTTTT
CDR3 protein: CASSPGTGDEKLFF

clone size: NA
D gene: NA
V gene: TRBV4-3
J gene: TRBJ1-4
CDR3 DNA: TGCGCCAGCAGCCCTCGCATGGGGGAGGGGGAAAAACTGTTTTTT
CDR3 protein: CASSPRMGEGEKLFF

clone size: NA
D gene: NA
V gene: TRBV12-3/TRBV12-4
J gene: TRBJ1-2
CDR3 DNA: TGTGCCAGCACCTCCGGGCGGGGCTATGGCTACACCTTC
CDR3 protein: CASTSGRGYGYTF

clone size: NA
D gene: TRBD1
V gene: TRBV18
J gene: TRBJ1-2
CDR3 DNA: TGTGCCAGCTCACCAGGCGGACAGGGCTATGGCTACACCTTC
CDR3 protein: CASSPGGQGYGYTF

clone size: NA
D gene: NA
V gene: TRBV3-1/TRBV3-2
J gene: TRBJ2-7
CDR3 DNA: TGTGCCAGCAGCCACACAGGGTACCTCTACGAGCAGTACTTC
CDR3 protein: CASSHTGYLYEQYF

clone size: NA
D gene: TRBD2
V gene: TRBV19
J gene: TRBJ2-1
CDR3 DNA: TGTGCCAGTAGTATGGGACTAGCGGGGGGACAGAGCTCCTACAATGAGCAGTTCTTC
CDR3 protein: CASSMGLAGGQSSYNEQFF

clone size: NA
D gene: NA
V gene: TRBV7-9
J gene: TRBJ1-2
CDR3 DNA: TGTGCCAGCAGCTTCAGGCCCCCTCCTTATGGCTACACCTTC
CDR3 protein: CASSFRPPPYGYTF

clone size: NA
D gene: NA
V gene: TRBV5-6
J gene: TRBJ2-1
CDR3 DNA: TGTGCCAGCAGCAAAGTCGGTGAGCAGTTCTTC
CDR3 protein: CASSKVGEQFF

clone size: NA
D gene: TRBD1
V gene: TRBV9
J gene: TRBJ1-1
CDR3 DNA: TGTGCCAGCAGCCGACAGGGAAACACTGAAGCTTTCTTT
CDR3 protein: CASSRQGNTEAFF

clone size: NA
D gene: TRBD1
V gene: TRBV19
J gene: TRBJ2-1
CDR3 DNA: TGTGCCAGTAGCTCCGGGACAGGGACCAATGAGCAGTTCTTC
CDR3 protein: CASSSGTGTNEQFF

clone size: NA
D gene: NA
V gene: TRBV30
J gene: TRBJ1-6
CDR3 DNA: TGTGCCTGGAGTCCCTTCACCGGGGACTTTAGCTCCTATAATTCACCCCTCCACTTT
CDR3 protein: CAWSPFTGDFSSYNSPLHF

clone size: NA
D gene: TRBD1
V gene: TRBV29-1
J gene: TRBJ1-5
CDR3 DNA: TGCAGCGTTCAAGGGATTGCAGGGGGAAGCAATCAGCCCCAGCATTTT
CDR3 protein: CSVQGIAGGSNQPQHF

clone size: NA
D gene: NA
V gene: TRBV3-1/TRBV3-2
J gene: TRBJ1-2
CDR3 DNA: TGTGCCAGCAGCCTGGTTGAGAAGGGGGGCTACACCTTC
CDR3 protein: CASSLVEKGGYTF

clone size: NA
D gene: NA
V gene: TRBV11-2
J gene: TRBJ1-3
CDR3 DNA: TGTGCCAGCAGCTTAATTGGGCAGGGAGGAGGAAACACCATATATTTT
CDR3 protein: CASSLIGQGGGNTIYF

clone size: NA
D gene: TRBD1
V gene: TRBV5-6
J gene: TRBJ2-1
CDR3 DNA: TGTGCCAGCAGCTTGGGAGGGGGCGCTGAGCAGTTCTTC
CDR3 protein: CASSLGGGAEQFF

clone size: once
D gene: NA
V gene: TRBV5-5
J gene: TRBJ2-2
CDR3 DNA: TGTGCCAGCAGCTCCAGTTACAGGGCCGCCGGGGAGCTGTTTTTT
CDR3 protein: CASSSSYRAAGELFF

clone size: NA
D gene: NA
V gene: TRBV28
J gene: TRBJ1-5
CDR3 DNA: TGTGCCAGCCTAACAATTTTCACAGGGAGCAATCAGCCCCAGCATTTT
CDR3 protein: CASLTIFTGSNQPQHF

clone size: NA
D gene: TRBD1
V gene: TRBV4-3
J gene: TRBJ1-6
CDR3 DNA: TGCGCCAGCAGCCAGCGAGGGGGCAATTCACCCCTCCACTTT
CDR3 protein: CASSQRGGNSPLHF

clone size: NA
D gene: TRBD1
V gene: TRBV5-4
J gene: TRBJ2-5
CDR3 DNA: TGTGCCAGCAGCCTTCGGGACAGTCAAGAGACCCAGTACTTC
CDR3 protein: CASSLRDSQETQYF

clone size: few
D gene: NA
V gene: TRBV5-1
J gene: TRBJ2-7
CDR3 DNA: TGCGCCAGCGCGGGACAGAACTACGAGCAGTACTTC
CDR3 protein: CASAGQNYEQYF

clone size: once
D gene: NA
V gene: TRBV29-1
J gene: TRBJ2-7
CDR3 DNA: TGCAGCGTCAGGGAACGAGGTCCCTACGAGCAGTACTTC
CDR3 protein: CSVRERGPYEQYF

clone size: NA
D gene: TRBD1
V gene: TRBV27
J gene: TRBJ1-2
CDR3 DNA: TGTGCCAGCAGTCTACGGGACAGGGGGCCAGGTGGCTACACCTTC
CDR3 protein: CASSLRDRGPGGYTF

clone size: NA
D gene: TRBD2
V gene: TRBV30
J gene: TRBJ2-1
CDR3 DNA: TGTGCCTGGAGCCGAGGGCGGGGGGTCACCTACAATGAGCAGTTCTTC
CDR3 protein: CAWSRGRGVTYNEQFF

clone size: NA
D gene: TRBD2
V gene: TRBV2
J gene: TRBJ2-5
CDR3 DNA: TGTGCCAGCAGCCAGGGACTACCGGAGACCCAGTACTTC
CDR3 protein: CASSQGLPETQYF

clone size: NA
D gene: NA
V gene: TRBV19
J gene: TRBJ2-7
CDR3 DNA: TGTGCCAGTAGCTCCCGGGACGGGACTTCCTACGAGCAGTACTTC
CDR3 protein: CASSSRDGTSYEQYF

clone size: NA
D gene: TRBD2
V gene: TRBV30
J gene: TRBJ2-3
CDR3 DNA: TGTGCCTGGAGTGTACATTGGGCGGGAGAGGTAGCAGATACGCAGTATTTT
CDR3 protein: CAWSVHWAGEVADTQYF

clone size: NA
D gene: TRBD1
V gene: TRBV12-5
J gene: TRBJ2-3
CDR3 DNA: TGTGCTAGTGGACCCACAGGGGAAGGTACGCAGTATTTT
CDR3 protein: CASGPTGEGTQYF

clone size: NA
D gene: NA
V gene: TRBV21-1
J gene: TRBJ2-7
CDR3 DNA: TGTGCCAGCAGCGACCAACGCCCGTGGGACTCCCTGGTCGAGGAGCAGTACTTC
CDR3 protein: CASSDQRPWDSLVEEQYF

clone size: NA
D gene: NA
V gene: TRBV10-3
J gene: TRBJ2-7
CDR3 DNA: TGTGCCATCAGTGAGTCGGGGCGGGGCATAACCCCATTCCTCTCCTACGAGCAGTACTTC
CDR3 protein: CAISESGRGITPFLSYEQYF

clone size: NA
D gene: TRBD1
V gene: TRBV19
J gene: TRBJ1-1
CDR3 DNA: TGTGCCAGTACCGGACAGGTCGGGGCCACTGAAGCTTTCTTT
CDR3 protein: CASTGQVGATEAFF

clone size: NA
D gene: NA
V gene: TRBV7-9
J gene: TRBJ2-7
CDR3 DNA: TGTGCCAGCAGCTTAAACAGGCGTAGGGGATACGAGCAGTACTTC
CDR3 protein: CASSLNRRRGYEQYF

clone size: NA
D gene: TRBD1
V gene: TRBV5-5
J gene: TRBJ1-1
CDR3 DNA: TGTGCCAGCAGCTTAAAGACAGGGGTTTGGAGCACTGAAGCTTTCTTT
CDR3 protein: CASSLKTGVWSTEAFF